This T cell receptor beta chain was retrieved from a study of early T cells in non-severe SARS-CoV-2 infection. The overall study: Sequencing used unsorted whole-blood bulk RNA, so chains lack pairing. Study-level findings and limits: Using VDJdb, the matching emphasized anti-spike CD8 responses while missing private and CD4 specificities.

The library protocol tagged individual cDNA molecules with unique molecular identifiers. TCRdb used MiXCR to reprocess the 5' RACE reads, holding one entry per CDR3 protein. The sample holds about 49,000 distinct CDR3 sequences, around 6.5% seen once. This CDR3 has 13 residues. The ends were cut back, 4 bases at V and 5 bases at J, with 12 bases in the middle. The germline CDR1 and CDR2 sequences are SGHKS and YYEKEE (reference sequence). This clonotype has a handful of counts. As yet, its antigen is unknown. Source: whole blood, taken at baseline. This TCR was recovered from an adult who was a healthcare worker with PCR-confirmed SARS-CoV-2 infection or an uninfected control (not recorded which). The rearrangement links TRBV5-5 to TRBJ2-5; no clear D gene. The CDR3 region is CASSRGPLETQYF. DNA of the CDR3: TGTGCCAGCAGCCGCGGACCGCTCGAGACCCAGTACTTC.